This T cell receptor beta chain was recorded in a study of blood T cell repertoires in COVID-19. Between the trimmed V and J ends, which lost 4 bases and 6 bases, there was a span of 24 bases. The CDR3 has 17 amino acids. Germline assignment: CDR1 SGDLS and CDR2 YYNGEE. TCRdb keeps only in-frame clones here, not all; method: immunoSEQ multiplex PCR. There are some 200,000 clones in the sample; about 88% occur only once, and roughly 2.7% lies in the top ten. Cohorts were assigned according to the clinical history that participants reported. The TCR originated in a woman in her 30s who had recovered from COVID-19. The chain links TRBV9 to TRBJ2-3, with D possibly being TRBD1 (7 bases). Sequencing used PBMCs or T cells enriched from blood (not recorded which). CDR3 nucleotides: TGTGCCAGCAGCCGAAATGCAGGGGGGCGCTGGGTCGATACGCAGTATTTT. Protein: CASSRNAGGRWVDTQYF.